One T cell receptor beta chain is described in this entry. Its antigen is unknown. The assay was immunoSEQ multiplex PCR, and TCRdb's table has in-frame clones only and misses some. Of 150,000 to 200,000 clones detected, 80% to 85% appear once; the ten largest clones hold less than 1.5%. This sample is drawn from a study of cytomegalovirus exposure and HLA in healthy donors. Study-level points and caveats: Rarity characterized most TCR sequences, yet some public TCRs appeared in many donors. Subsequent analysis revealed that first-cohort TCR clusters tended to co-occur in the roughly 120 validation repertoires. Both high specificity and high sensitivity reportedly marked the classifier's diagnosis of cytomegalovirus status. There were around 160 TCR beta chains listed as cytomegalovirus-associated.

The CDR3 spans 14 residues. Trimming took 6 bases from V and 4 from J, leaving 15 bases between them. Germline V gene sequence: CDR1 ENHRY, CDR2 SYGVKD. Sequencing used PBMCs. The chain uses TRBV10-3 and TRBJ1-2; weak D call: TRBD1 (6 bases). The receptor was derived from a woman under 40 in good health and CMV-seronegative. CDR3 coding DNA: TGTGCCATCAGAACAGGGTCGGACCCCTATGGCTACACCTTC. As protein: CAIRTGSDPYGYTF.